This passage covers 30 T cell receptor beta chains from one sample sequenced in a study of long-term antiretroviral therapy in people with HIV (dated by TCRdb to between 2021 and 2023). The immunoSEQ hsTCRB v3.0 assay was used at survey level resolution for TRB variable region sequencing. TCRdb holds this immuneACCESS table with in-frame rearrangements only. Some clones are missing; in checked studies, unresolved V genes explain under half, and the rest has no known cause. This sample gives 30,000 to 35,000 clones in total; about 97% of them show up just once. The top ten constitute around 3.1% of the sample. The specimen was unsorted PBMCs, collected 6.9 years after starting antiretroviral therapy. These TCRs come from a man younger than 40 with HIV.

The gene calls are TRBV7-2 and TRBJ1-1, with 9 bases matching TRBD1. The CDR3 consists of 15 residues. In germline, CDR1 is SGHTA, CDR2 FQGNSA. V dropped 5 bases and J dropped 3; count of bases not matched to a gene: 7. The CDR3 reads CASSPRQGGDTEAFF. CDR3 nucleotide sequence: TGTGCCAGCAGCCCTAGACAGGGGGGGGACACTGAAGCTTTCTTT.

The genes are TRBV29-1 and TRBJ2-7; 8 bases are shared with TRBD1. Trimming cost V 2 bases and J 1 base; bases outside gene matches: 4. The CDR3 totals 14 residues. CDR1 and CDR2 (germline): SQVTM, ANQGSEA. The CDR3 region is CSVEPTGGSYEQYF. CDR3 sequence (DNA): TGCAGCGTTGAACCCACAGGGGGGTCCTACGAGCAGTACTTC.

V and J are TRBV10-1 and TRBJ1-1, with D unclear. The germline V gene encodes CDR1 WNHNN and CDR2 SYGVQD (reference sequence). This CDR3 is built from 11 residues. V was trimmed by 8 bases and J by 8 bases, leaving 12 bases between them. CDR3 region: CASVAHAEAFF. Here the CDR3 DNA reads TGCGCCAGCGTCGCCCACGCGGAAGCTTTCTTT.

The genes are TRBV19 and TRBJ2-1; no definite D call. The germline V and J ends were trimmed by 3 bases and 6 bases, with 9 bases remaining between them. The CDR3 runs to 13 residues. Germline CDR1 reads LNHDA; CDR2 reads SQIVND (reference sequence). CDR3 sequence reads: CASSIVTGNEQFF. The CDR3 DNA is TGTGCCAGTAGTATTGTTACCGGCAATGAGCAGTTCTTC. Supplemented by reference TRBV19 and TRBJ2-1, the full variable domain reads DGGITQSPKYLFRKEGQNVTLSCEQNLNHDAMYWYRQDPGQGLRLIYYSQIVNDFQKGDIAEGYSVSREKKESFPLTVTSAQKNPTAFYLCASSIVTGNEQFFGPGTRLTVL.

Written as DNA, the CDR3 is TGCGCCAGCAGGCTTACCTCTAACTATGGCTACACCTTC. Protein sequence: CASRLTSNYGYTF. This sequence joins TRBV5-1 and TRBJ1-2; D not certain. The V end lost 5 bases, the J end lost 0 bases, and 8 bases lay between the germline ends. The CDR3 consists of 13 residues. Looked up from germline, CDR1 is SGHRS and CDR2 is YFSETQ.

This chain links TRBV7-9 with TRBJ2-7, with TRBD1 matching 7 bases. The junction had 16 bases not matched to a gene; V was cut back by 5 bases and J by 3 bases. The CDR3 runs to 17 residues. CDR1 is SEHNR, CDR2 FQNEAQ, per germline (reference sequence). CDR3 nucleotides: TGTGCCAGCAGCCTGCCGTCGACAGGGTTAGCCCTCTACGAGCAGTACTTC. It yields the protein CASSLPSTGLALYEQYF.

The rearrangement links TRBV7-3 to TRBJ2-6; TRBD1 might be the D (5 bases). The CDR3 is 15 residues long. V lost 5 bases and J 2 bases, leaving 10 bases between the germline ends. Germline V gene sequence: CDR1 SGHTA, CDR2 FQGTGA. Here the CDR3 DNA reads TGTGCCAGCAGCCGGCAGGGTCCTGGGGCCAACGTCCTGACTTTC. Translation: CASSRQGPGANVLTF.

Concerning this clone: A read error may account for a junction end that differs from germline. The chain joins TRBV7-7 to TRBJ1-1, with TRBD1 matching 9 bases. Germline loops: CDR1 SSHAT, CDR2 FNYEAQ (reference sequence). The CDR3 is 19 amino acids. The CDR3 reads CASSRWTGEVATLDTEAFF. CDR3 nucleotides: TGTGCTAGCAGCCGTTGGACAGGGGAAGTAGCTACGTTGGACACTGAAGCTTTCTTT.

V and J are TRBV6-1 and TRBJ2-5; no firm D call. This CDR3 has 14 residues. CDR1 is MNHNS, CDR2 SASEGT, per germline. V was trimmed by 4 bases and J by 4 bases, leaving 13 bases between them. CDR3 protein: CASSAVQARETQYF. The CDR3 DNA reads TGTGCCAGCAGTGCCGTGCAGGCCCGAGAGACCCAGTACTTC.

This sequence joins TRBV2 and TRBJ1-1; D unclear. The V gene's germline CDR1 is SNHLY and CDR2 FYNNEI. There are 13 residues in the CDR3. Between the trimmed V and J ends, which lost 4 bases and 1 base, there was a span of 7 bases. The CDR3 region is CASSVATNTEAFF. In nucleotides, the CDR3 is TGTGCCAGCAGTGTGGCAACGAACACTGAAGCTTTCTTT.

This rearrangement joins TRBV5-4 to TRBJ2-1; D gene unclear. Trimming left V 0 bases short and J 10 bases short, with 8 bases between. There are 12 residues in the CDR3. Germline V gene data show CDR1 as SGHNT and CDR2 as YYREEE (reference sequence). The DNA of the CDR3 is TGTGCCAGCAGCTTGGACACCCCGGAGCAGTTCTTC. Protein sequence: CASSLDTPEQFF.

This chain connects TRBV5-1 to TRBJ2-1; D gene uncertain. Trimming took off 4 bases at V and 9 bases at J, with 17 bases between the two ends. Germline V gene sequence: CDR1 SGHRS, CDR2 YFSETQ. The CDR3 runs to 14 residues. The CDR3, as DNA: TGCGCCAGCAGCCCCTTCGGTCTGGCAAGTGAGCAGTTCTTC. It codes for CASSPFGLASEQFF.

The V call is TRBV9, the J call TRBJ2-7; TRBD2 might be the D (6 bases). V was pared by 4 bases and J by 3 bases, with 11 bases between. This CDR3 region has 13 residues. In germline, CDR1 is SGDLS, CDR2 YYNGEE. In DNA, the CDR3 is TGTGCCAGCAGCCCCACCGGGGGCTACGAGCAGTACTTC. Translating gives CASSPTGGYEQYF.

The chain has TRBV7-3 and TRBJ2-1; D not certain. Deletions cut 3 bases from V and 6 bases from J, with 12 bases between. The CDR3 length is 14 residues. Germline-derived CDR1 and CDR2 are SGHTA and FQGTGA. The DNA of the CDR3 is TGTGCCAGCAGCTTGCGACCCTCGTCCAATGAGCAGTTCTTC. Protein sequence: CASSLRPSSNEQFF.

The rearrangement links TRBV10-2 to TRBJ2-7; a weak D match, TRBD2 (6 bases). Germline values: CDR1 WSHSY, CDR2 SAAADI. The CDR3 totals 14 residues. V lost 6 bases, J lost 2 bases, and 14 bases lay in between. CDR3 nucleotides: TGCGCCAGCAGGGGAGGACTTTCAACCTACGAGCAGTACTTC. Translation: CASRGGLSTYEQYF.

This chain uses TRBV4-1 with TRBJ2-3; TRBD1 might be the D (5 bases). Trimming shortened V by 4 bases and J by 2 bases, and 13 bases separated the two germline ends. This CDR3 is 15 amino acids long. The germline gives CDR1 MGHRA, CDR2 YSYEKL. CDR3 amino acids: CASSLRAGYTDTQYF. The DNA of the CDR3 is TGCGCCAGCAGCCTCAGGGCAGGTTACACAGATACGCAGTATTTT.

The J gene is TRBJ2-5, the V gene TRBV30; 7 positions match TRBD2. Looked up from germline, CDR1 is GTSNPN and CDR2 is SVGIG (reference sequence). The V gene end was trimmed by 1 base and the J gene end by 6 bases; junction bases not matched to a gene: 8. This CDR3 has 14 residues. The CDR3 nucleotides are TGTGCCTGGAGTGGAGGACTAGGGGTTAAGACCCAGTACTTC. Its translation: CAWSGGLGVKTQYF. The variable domain in full, completed from reference TRBV30 and TRBJ2-5, reads SQTIHQWPATLVQPVGSPLSLECTVEGTSNPNLYWYRQAAGRGLQLLFYSVGIGQISSEVPQNLSASRPQDRQFILSSKKLLLSDSGFYLCAWSGGLGVKTQYFGPGTRLLVL.

This clone appeared a single time. The chain joins TRBV6-5 to TRBJ2-3, with D perhaps TRBD1 (6 bases). The CDR3 loop spans 13 amino acids. Germline CDR1 MNHEY, CDR2 SVGAGI. Trimming pared 6 bases from V and 5 bases from J, leaving 12 bases between. The CDR3 nucleotides read TGTGCCAGCAGCCCGAACAGGGAAGATACGCAGTATTTT. This translates into CASSPNREDTQYF.

The J gene is TRBJ1-1, the V gene TRBV9; 7 bases match TRBD1. CDR3 length: 13 amino acids. Germline loops: CDR1 SGDLS, CDR2 YYNGEE. The V gene end was trimmed by 3 bases and the J gene end by 7 bases; junction bases not matched to a gene: 6. The CDR3 DNA reads TGTGCCAGCAGCGAGGGACAGAGTCTTGAAGCTTTCTTT. This codes for CASSEGQSLEAFF.

This chain connects TRBV6-5 to TRBJ2-1, with 7 bases aligning to TRBD2. After removal of 5 bases from V and 8 bases from J, the junction contained 9 bases not matched to a gene. This CDR3 region has 14 residues. Looked up from germline, CDR1 is MNHEY and CDR2 is SVGAGI. DNA for the CDR3: TGTGCCAGCAGTGATCGCGGGAGCGCCGATGAGCAGTTCTTC. It codes for CASSDRGSADEQFF.

J is TRBJ2-1 and V is TRBV7-9, with TRBD2 as a possible D gene (7 bases). The V gene's germline CDR1 is SEHNR and CDR2 FQNEAQ (reference sequence). Trimming took off 6 bases at V and 9 bases at J, with 21 bases between the two ends. CDR3 length: 15 amino acids. The CDR3 is CASSSPQGLSGEQFF. The CDR3 DNA sequence: TGTGCCAGCAGTTCCCCACAGGGACTATCTGGTGAGCAGTTCTTC.

The chain employs TRBV7-6 and TRBJ1-1; TRBD1 is a possible D gene (6 bases). CDR1 and CDR2 (germline): SGHVS, FNYEAQ. Trimming stripped 1 base from V and 0 bases from J, with 12 bases between. The CDR3 is made up of 16 amino acids. CDR3 nucleotides: TGTGCCAGCAGCTTAGACCCGGGACAAGTGAACACTGAAGCTTTCTTT. Its protein product is CASSLDPGQVNTEAFF.

The genes are TRBV7-9 and TRBJ2-7, with 9 bases lining up with TRBD1. Germline CDR1 reads SEHNR; CDR2 reads FQNEAQ (reference sequence). The length of the CDR3 is 15 residues. Unmatched junction bases numbered 6, after V lost 4 bases and J lost 2 bases. CDR3 nucleotide sequence: TGTGCCAGCAGCTCATCCGGGACAGGGACCTACGAGCAGTACTTC. Translated, it gives CASSSSGTGTYEQYF.

The rearrangement links TRBV2 to TRBJ2-2, with a possible D match to TRBD2 (6 bases). Trimming shortened V by 4 bases and J by 7 bases, and 10 bases separated the two germline ends. The germline V gene has CDR1 SNHLY and CDR2 FYNNEI. The CDR3 length is 13 residues. The CDR3 is CASSVMGGGELFF. The CDR3 DNA is TGTGCCAGCAGTGTAATGGGAGGCGGGGAGCTGTTTTTT.

The chain couples TRBV10-3 to TRBJ2-7; no reliable D call. The V end was cut by 0 bases, the J end by 9 bases, with 6 bases between. This CDR3 has 11 residues. Per the germline V gene, CDR1 is ENHRY and CDR2 is SYGVKD. This CDR3 is CAISESRAQYF. Written as DNA, the CDR3 is TGTGCCATCAGTGAGTCCCGGGCGCAGTACTTC.

The CDR3 DNA follows: TGCAGCGTTGCCGGGACAGGGTCTGGGGCCAACGTCCTGACTTTC. It codes for CSVAGTGSGANVLTF. The chain has TRBV29-1 and TRBJ2-6; 9 nucleotides line up with TRBD1. The germline V gene has CDR1 SQVTM and CDR2 ANQGSEA. The CDR3 covers 15 residues. V lost 4 bases, J lost 1 base, and 2 bases stayed unmatched.

The chain recombines TRBV29-1 with TRBJ2-1; 8 bases agree with TRBD2. This CDR3 spans 14 amino acids. V trimming: 2 bases; J trimming: 6 bases; junction bases outside the gene matches: 6. Germline V lookup: CDR1 SQVTM, CDR2 ANQGSEA. For the CDR3, the DNA is TGCAGCGTTGAAACGGTAGCGGGGTCCAATGAGCAGTTCTTC. Translating it yields CSVETVAGSNEQFF.

V usage is TRBV7-2 and J usage is TRBJ2-5; 10 nucleotides align to TRBD2. J gave up 2 bases and V 5 bases, and 8 bases lay outside the gene matches. The germline V gene encodes CDR1 SGHTA and CDR2 FQGNSA. The CDR3 is 16 residues long. The chain's CDR3 is CASSRFSGGLQETQYF. The CDR3 nucleotides read TGTGCCAGCAGCAGATTTAGCGGGGGGCTGCAAGAGACCCAGTACTTC.

The genes are TRBV6-6 and TRBJ1-1, with no clear D. Trimming removed 6 bases from V and 5 bases from J, with 13 bases in between. There are 13 residues in the CDR3. Germline V gene lookup returns CDR1 MNHNY and CDR2 SVGAGI (reference sequence). CDR3 residues: CASRHTPFTEAFF. CDR3 nucleotide sequence: TGTGCCAGCAGACACACCCCTTTTACTGAAGCTTTCTTT.

V gene TRBV6-1 combines with J gene TRBJ1-4; D is ambiguous. This CDR3 is built from 13 residues. Germline V gene data show CDR1 as MNHNS and CDR2 as SASEGT. With 4 bases removed from V and 4 bases from J, the gap between germline ends came to 7 bases. CDR3 DNA sequence: TGTGCCAGCAGTGGGGCAGATAATGAAAAACTGTTTTTT. It encodes CASSGADNEKLFF.